Listed below are T cell receptor beta chains from one sample, sequenced in a study of identical twins. TCRdb recomputed calls from the 5' RACE reads with MiXCR, one row per CDR3 protein. The repertoire holds approximately 690,000 distinct CDR3 sequences, around 6% seen once, with about 1.8% in the top ten. The sequenced sample was naive T cells sorted from blood. The receptor source for this set is a man younger than 30 in good health. Both conserved end residues are part of each CDR3. A D gene is named only where the DNA matches it firmly. Expanded clones are given a class, and other clones once, few, many or no size at all.

d_call	cdr3_length	v_call	j_call	clone_size	cdr3_nt	cdr3_aa
-	15	TRBV27	TRBJ1-5	-	TGTGCCAGCAGTTTTAGAGGGGAGAGCAATCAGCCCCAGCATTTT	CASSFRGESNQPQHF
-	15	TRBV7-9	TRBJ2-3	few	TGTGCCAGCCGGGGGGCTTCGGGAAGCACAGATACGCAGTATTTT	CASRGASGSTDTQYF
-	14	TRBV28	TRBJ2-3	many	TGTGCCAGCAGCCCCTTTAGTTTCACAGATACGCAGTATTTT	CASSPFSFTDTQYF
-	14	TRBV5-1	TRBJ1-1	many	TGCGCCAGCAGCCTACAGGGTGTAGTCACTGAAGCTTTCTTT	CASSLQGVVTEAFF
-	12	TRBV6-5	TRBJ2-5	-	TGTGCCAGCAACTCTCCGTTGATGGCCCAGTACTTC	CASNSPLMAQYF
-	15	TRBV29-1	TRBJ2-7	few	TGCAGCGTTGAAGTAACCGGGCGGACGACCTACGAGCAGTACTTC	CSVEVTGRTTYEQYF
TRBD1	15	TRBV7-9	TRBJ1-5	-	TGTGCCAGCAGCCCGACAGGGGTTAACAATCAGCCCCAGCATTTT	CASSPTGVNNQPQHF
-	14	TRBV12-3/TRBV12-4	TRBJ1-5	few	TGTGCCAGCAGCCACGACAGGCCGGATCAGCCCCAGCATTTT	CASSHDRPDQPQHF
-	12	TRBV21-1	TRBJ2-4	-	TGTGCCAGCAGCAATACCCCCAAGGGCCTCTACTTC	CASSNTPKGLYF
TRBD1	17	TRBV6-5	TRBJ1-1	many	TGTGCCAGCAGTTGGGGAACAGGGGGCTTGTTGGACACTGAAGCTTTCTTT	CASSWGTGGLLDTEAFF
-	14	TRBV12-3/TRBV12-4	TRBJ1-5	many	TGTGCCAGCAGCTTCAGGGAAGGCAATCAGCCCCAGCATTTT	CASSFREGNQPQHF
-	13	TRBV12-3/TRBV12-4	TRBJ1-5	many	TGTGCCAGCAGACAAAGAACGGGGCAGCCCCAGCATTTT	CASRQRTGQPQHF
-	18	TRBV6-5	TRBJ2-2	-	TGTGCCAGCAGTTACTCGAGACGTTCGGGGGGCGACACCGGGGAGCTGTTTTTT	CASSYSRRSGGDTGELFF
TRBD1	15	TRBV12-3/TRBV12-4	TRBJ1-2	many	TGTGCCAGCAGTGAGGGGACAGGGGGGAACTATGGCTACACCTTC	CASSEGTGGNYGYTF
TRBD1	15	TRBV7-9	TRBJ1-6	many	TGTGCCAGCAGCTTAGAGGGACAGGTCCTTTCACCCCTCCACTTT	CASSLEGQVLSPLHF
TRBD1	16	TRBV9	TRBJ1-1	many	TGTGCCAGCAGCGGGGGACAGCCGGAAGGAGGTACTGAAGCTTTCTTT	CASSGGQPEGGTEAFF
-	16	TRBV14	TRBJ1-1	few	TGTGCCAGCAGCCAAGATTTAGGATGGGGGGTCGGTGAAGCTTTCTTT	CASSQDLGWGVGEAFF
-	13	TRBV7-9	TRBJ2-3	many	TGTGCCAGCAGTTATCCTGGGACAGATACGCAGTATTTT	CASSYPGTDTQYF
-	16	TRBV5-1	TRBJ2-2	-	TGCGCCAGCAGCTATCAGGGCAGCCTGAACACCGGGGAGCTGTTTTTT	CASSYQGSLNTGELFF
TRBD2	14	TRBV10-2	TRBJ2-1	few	TGCGCCACCGGTTTCGCGGGAGGGGGCAATGAGCAGTTCTTC	CATGFAGGGNEQFF
-	15	TRBV4-3	TRBJ1-6	-	TGCGCCAGCAGCCAAGGGACTGGGAAGGGTTCACCCCTCCACTTT	CASSQGTGKGSPLHF
TRBD2	16	TRBV30	TRBJ2-3	few	TGTGCCTGGAGCCCAGGGACTAGAGGGGTCATGGATACGCAGTATTTT	CAWSPGTRGVMDTQYF
-	14	TRBV7-9	TRBJ2-7	-	TGTGCCAGCAGCTTAGCGTGGGGCGGGGACGAGCAGTACTTC	CASSLAWGGDEQYF
TRBD2	16	TRBV7-2	TRBJ2-1	-	TGTGCCAGCAGCCGGAGCGGGGCCCTCTCCTACAATGAGCAGTTCTTC	CASSRSGALSYNEQFF
TRBD2	16	TRBV5-1	TRBJ2-5	-	TGCGCCAGCAGCTTAAGGGCGGGGGGATTCCAAGAGACCCAGTACTTC	CASSLRAGGFQETQYF
-	13	TRBV12-3/TRBV12-4	TRBJ2-5	many	TGTGCCAGCAGTCCGGGGGGCGGGGAGACCCAGTACTTC	CASSPGGGETQYF
-	13	TRBV20-1	TRBJ2-1	many	TGCAGTGGGGCTAGCACTATAAACAATGAGCAGTTCTTC	CSGASTINNEQFF
-	16	TRBV12-3/TRBV12-4	TRBJ2-1	many	TGTGCCAGCAGCCCACCCTACCCTGGCTCCTACAATGAGCAGTTCTTC	CASSPPYPGSYNEQFF
-	15	TRBV12-3/TRBV12-4	TRBJ2-5	-	TGTGCCAGCAGTTTCTTAGTTAAGGCATCAGAGACCCAGTACTTC	CASSFLVKASETQYF
-	14	TRBV7-8	TRBJ2-3	many	TGTGCCAGCAGCTTAGCTGGACAGTCCCATCCGCAGTATTTT	CASSLAGQSHPQYF
-	14	TRBV5-6	TRBJ2-1	many	TGTGCCAGCAGCACCGTGGACTCCTACAATGAGCAGTTCTTC	CASSTVDSYNEQFF
-	18	TRBV4-2	TRBJ2-6	-	TGTGCCAGCAGCCACCGGGGTGCAGTGACCTCTGGGGCCAACGTCCTGACTTTC	CASSHRGAVTSGANVLTF
TRBD1	14	TRBV12-3/TRBV12-4	TRBJ1-2	many	TGTGCCAGCAGTTCGGCACAGGGGGCGTATGGCTACACCTTC	CASSSAQGAYGYTF
-	13	TRBV10-3	TRBJ2-5	many	TGTGCCGTCAGAAAGGACAAAGAAGAGACCCAGTACTTC	CAVRKDKEETQYF